Sequencing of this T cell receptor beta chain was carried out in a study of blood T cells in healthy people across ages. This CDR3 is built from 15 residues. Trimming left V 0 bases short and J 6 bases short, with 12 bases between. From germline, CDR1 is LGHDT and CDR2 YNNKEL (reference sequence). This clonotype occurred many times. No antigen is known for it. The study's findings and limits: Naive CD4+ cells and diversity were both higher in long-lived donors than in aged donors.

Healthy Caucasian individuals from Russia aged roughly 6 to 90 were enrolled as donors. PCR was performed a second time for about 6 to 12 cycles using a sample-barcoded 5' primer and a J-beta primer mix. MiXCR, applied by TCRdb to the 5' RACE reads, yields one record per CDR3 protein. The repertoire holds 870,000 or so distinct CDR3 sequences, with under 30% as singletons. V and J are TRBV3-1 and TRBJ2-1; no clear D gene. What was sequenced was blood. The TCR sequence derives from a woman older than 75 in good health. CDR3 in amino acids: CASSQDRSGFNEQFF. CDR3 nucleotides: TGTGCCAGCAGCCAAGATCGGTCCGGGTTCAATGAGCAGTTCTTC.